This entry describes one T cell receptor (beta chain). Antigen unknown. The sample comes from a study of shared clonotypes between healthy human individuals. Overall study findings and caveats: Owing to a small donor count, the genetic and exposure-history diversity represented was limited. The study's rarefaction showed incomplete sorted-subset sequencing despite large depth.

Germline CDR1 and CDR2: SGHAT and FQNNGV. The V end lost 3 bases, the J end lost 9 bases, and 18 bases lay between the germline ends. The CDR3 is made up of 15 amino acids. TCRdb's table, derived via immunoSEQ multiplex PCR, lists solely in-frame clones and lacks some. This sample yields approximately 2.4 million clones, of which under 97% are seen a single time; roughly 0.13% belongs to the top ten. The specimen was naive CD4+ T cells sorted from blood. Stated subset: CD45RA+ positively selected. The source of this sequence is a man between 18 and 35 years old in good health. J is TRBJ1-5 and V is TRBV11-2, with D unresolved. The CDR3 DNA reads TGTGCCAGCAGCTTTGATGGAGGGCCGAATGGGCCCCAGCATTTT. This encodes CASSFDGGPNGPQHF. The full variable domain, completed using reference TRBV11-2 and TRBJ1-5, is EAGVAQSPRYKIIEKRQSVAFWCNPISGHATLYWYQQILGQGPKLLIQFQNNGVVDDSQLPKDRFSAERLKGVDSTLKIQPAKLEDSAVYLCASSFDGGPNGPQHFGDGTRLSIL.